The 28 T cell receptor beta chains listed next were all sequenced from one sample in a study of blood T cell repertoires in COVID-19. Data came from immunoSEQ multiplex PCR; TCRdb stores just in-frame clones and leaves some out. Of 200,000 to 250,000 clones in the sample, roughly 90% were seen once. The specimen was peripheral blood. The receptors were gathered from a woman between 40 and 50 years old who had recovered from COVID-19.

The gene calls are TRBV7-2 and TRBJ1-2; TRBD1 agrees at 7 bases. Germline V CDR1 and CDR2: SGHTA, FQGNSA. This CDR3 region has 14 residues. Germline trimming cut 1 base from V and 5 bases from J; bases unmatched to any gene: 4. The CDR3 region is CASSLGGQIYGYTF. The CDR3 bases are TGTGCCAGCAGCTTAGGGGGACAGATATATGGCTACACCTTC.

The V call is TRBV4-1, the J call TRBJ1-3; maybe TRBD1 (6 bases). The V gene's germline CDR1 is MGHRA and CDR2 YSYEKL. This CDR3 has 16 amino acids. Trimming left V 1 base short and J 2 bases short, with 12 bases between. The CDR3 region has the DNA TGCGCCAGCAGCCAAGCCGGCCGGACAGCTGGAAACACCATATATTTT. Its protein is CASSQAGRTAGNTIYF.

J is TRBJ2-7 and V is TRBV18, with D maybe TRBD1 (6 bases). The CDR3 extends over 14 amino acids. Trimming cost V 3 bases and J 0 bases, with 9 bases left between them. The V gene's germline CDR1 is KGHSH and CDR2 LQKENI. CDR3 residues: CASSPDRNSYEQYF. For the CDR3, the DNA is TGTGCCAGCTCACCGGACAGAAACTCCTACGAGCAGTACTTC. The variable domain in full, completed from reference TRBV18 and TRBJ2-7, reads NAGVMQNPRHLVRRRGQEARLRCSPMKGHSHVYWYRQLPEEGLKFMVYLQKENIIDESGMPKERFSAEFPKEGPSILRIQQVVRGDSAAYFCASSPDRNSYEQYFGPGTRLTVT.

Here the CDR3 DNA reads TGTGCCAGCAGCTTATATCTCGGGGGGCCCTACGAGCAGTACTTC. It encodes CASSLYLGGPYEQYF. The gene calls are TRBV7-6 and TRBJ2-7; possible D gene TRBD2, 7 bases. V dropped 2 bases and J dropped 2 bases, with 13 bases sitting between them. From germline, CDR1 is SGHVS and CDR2 FNYEAQ. The CDR3 covers 15 residues. The full variable domain, its missing parts supplied by reference TRBV7-6 and TRBJ2-7, is GAGVSQSPRYKVTKRGQDVALRCDPISGHVSLYWYRQALGQGPEFLTYFNYEAQQDKSGLPNDRFSAERPEGSISTLTIQRTEQRDSAMYRCASSLYLGGPYEQYFGPGTRLTVT.

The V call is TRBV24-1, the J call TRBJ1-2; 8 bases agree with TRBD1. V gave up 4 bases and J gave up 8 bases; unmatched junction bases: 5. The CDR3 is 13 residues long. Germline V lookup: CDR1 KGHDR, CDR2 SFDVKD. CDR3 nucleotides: TGTGCCACCAGTGAGACAGGGGTACCGGGCTACACCTTC. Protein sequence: CATSETGVPGYTF.

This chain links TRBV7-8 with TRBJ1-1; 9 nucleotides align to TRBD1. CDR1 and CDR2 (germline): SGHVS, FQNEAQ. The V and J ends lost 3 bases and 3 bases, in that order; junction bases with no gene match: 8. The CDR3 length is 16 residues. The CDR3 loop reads CASSFLQGARYTEAFF. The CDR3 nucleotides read TGTGCCAGCAGCTTCCTACAGGGGGCAAGGTACACTGAAGCTTTCTTT.

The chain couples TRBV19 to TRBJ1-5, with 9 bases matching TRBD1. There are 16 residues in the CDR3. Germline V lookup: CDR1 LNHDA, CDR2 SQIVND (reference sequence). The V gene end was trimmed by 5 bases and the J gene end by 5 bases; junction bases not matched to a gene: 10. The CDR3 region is CASSQGQGLFYQPQHF. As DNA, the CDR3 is TGTGCCAGTAGTCAGGGACAGGGACTTTTTTATCAGCCCCAGCATTTT.

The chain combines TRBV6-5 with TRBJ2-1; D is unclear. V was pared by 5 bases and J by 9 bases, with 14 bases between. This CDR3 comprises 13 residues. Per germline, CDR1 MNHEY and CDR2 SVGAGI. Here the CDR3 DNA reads TGTGCCAGCAGTACCCTAGTATCCACTGAGCAGTTCTTC. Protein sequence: CASSTLVSTEQFF.

CDR3 amino acids: CASSLGTSYEQYF. CDR3 sequence (DNA): TGTGCCAGCAGCCTCGGGACTAGCTACGAGCAGTACTTC. This chain connects TRBV11-1 to TRBJ2-7; 8 bases align to TRBD2. Germline CDR1 and CDR2: SGHAT and FQDESV (reference sequence). The J segment lost 3 bases and the V segment lost 5 bases, leaving 3 bases of the junction unmatched. The CDR3 is 13 residues long.

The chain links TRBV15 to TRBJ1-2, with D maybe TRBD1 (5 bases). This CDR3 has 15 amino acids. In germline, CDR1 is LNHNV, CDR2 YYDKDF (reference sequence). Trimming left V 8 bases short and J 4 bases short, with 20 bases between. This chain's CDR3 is CATSNNDRRSYGYTF. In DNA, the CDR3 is TGTGCCACCTCTAACAACGACAGAAGATCCTATGGCTACACCTTC.

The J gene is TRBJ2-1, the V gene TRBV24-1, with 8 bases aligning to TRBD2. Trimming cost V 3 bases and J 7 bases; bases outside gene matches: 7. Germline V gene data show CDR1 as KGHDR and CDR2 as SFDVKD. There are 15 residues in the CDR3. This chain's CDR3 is CATSDKRERLNEQFF. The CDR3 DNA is TGTGCCACCAGTGATAAGCGGGAGAGGTTGAATGAGCAGTTCTTC.

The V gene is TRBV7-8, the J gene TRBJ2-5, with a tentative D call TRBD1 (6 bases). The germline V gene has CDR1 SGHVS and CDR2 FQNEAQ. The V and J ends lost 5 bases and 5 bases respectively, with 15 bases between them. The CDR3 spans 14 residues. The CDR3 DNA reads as TGTGCCAGCAGCCAGGACAGTCCTGGGGAGACCCAGTACTTC. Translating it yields CASSQDSPGETQYF.

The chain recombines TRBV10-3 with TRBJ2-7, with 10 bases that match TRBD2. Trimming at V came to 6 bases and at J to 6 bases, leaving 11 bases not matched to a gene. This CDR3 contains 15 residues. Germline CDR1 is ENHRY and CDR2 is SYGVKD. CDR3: CAIRRWVAGGSEQYF. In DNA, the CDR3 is TGTGCCATCAGGAGATGGGTAGCGGGGGGAAGCGAGCAGTACTTC.

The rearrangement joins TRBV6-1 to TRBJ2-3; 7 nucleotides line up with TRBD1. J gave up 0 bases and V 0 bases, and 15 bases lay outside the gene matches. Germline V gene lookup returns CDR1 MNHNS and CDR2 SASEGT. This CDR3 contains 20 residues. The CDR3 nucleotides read TGTGCCAGCAGTGAAGCGCATAAGGGGGCCCTCTATTTTAGCACAGATACGCAGTATTTT. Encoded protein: CASSEAHKGALYFSTDTQYF.

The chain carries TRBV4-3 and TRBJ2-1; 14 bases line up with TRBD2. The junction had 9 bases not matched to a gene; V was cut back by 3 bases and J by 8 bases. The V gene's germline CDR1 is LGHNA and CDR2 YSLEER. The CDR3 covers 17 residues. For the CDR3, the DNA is TGCGCCAGCAGCCAGGACGTCGGGACTAGCGGGGGCTATGAGCAGTTCTTC. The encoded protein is CASSQDVGTSGGYEQFF.

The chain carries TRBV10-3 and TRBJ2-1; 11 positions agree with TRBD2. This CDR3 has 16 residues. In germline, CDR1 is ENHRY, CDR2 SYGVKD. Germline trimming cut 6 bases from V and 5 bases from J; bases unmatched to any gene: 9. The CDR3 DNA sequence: TGTGCCATCAGCCCATTAGCGGGGGGGCGGGACAATGAGCAGTTCTTC. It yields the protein CAISPLAGGRDNEQFF.

The DNA of the CDR3 is TGTGCCAGCAGCCACAACAGGGGCAGGCAAGAGACCCAGTACTTC. This encodes CASSHNRGRQETQYF. The chain links TRBV3-1 (or the pseudogene TRBV3-2) to TRBJ2-5, with 7 bases identical to TRBD1. The junction had 6 bases not matched to a gene; V was cut back by 3 bases and J by 2 bases. This CDR3 contains 15 residues. The germline CDR1 and CDR2 sequences are LGHDT and YNNKEL (reference sequence).

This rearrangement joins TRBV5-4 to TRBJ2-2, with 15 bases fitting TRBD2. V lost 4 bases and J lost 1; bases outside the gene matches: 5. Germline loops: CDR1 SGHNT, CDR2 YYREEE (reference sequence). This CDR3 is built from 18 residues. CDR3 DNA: TGTGCCAGCAGCCCGGGACTAGCGGGAGGATTGAACACCGGGGAGCTGTTTTTT. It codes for CASSPGLAGGLNTGELFF.

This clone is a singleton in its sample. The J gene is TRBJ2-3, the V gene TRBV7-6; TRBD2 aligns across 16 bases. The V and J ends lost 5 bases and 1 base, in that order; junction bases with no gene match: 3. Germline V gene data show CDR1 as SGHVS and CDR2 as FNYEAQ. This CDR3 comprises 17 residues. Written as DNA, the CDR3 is TGTGCCAGCAGCGCGGGACTAGCGGGAGGGGGCACAGATACGCAGTATTTT. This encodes CASSAGLAGGGTDTQYF.

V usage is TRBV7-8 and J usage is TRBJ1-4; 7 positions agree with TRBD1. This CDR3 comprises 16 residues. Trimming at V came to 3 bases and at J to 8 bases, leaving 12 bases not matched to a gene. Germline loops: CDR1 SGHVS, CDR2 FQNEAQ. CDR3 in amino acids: CASSLGFDRVDEKLFF. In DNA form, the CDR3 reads TGTGCCAGCAGCTTGGGATTTGACAGGGTGGACGAAAAACTGTTTTTT.

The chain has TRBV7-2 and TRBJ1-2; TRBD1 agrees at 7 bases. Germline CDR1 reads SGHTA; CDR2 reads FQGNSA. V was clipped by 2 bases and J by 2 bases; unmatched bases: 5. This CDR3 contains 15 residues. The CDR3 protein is CASSLTKGANYGYTF. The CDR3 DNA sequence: TGTGCCAGCAGCTTAACTAAGGGGGCCAACTATGGCTACACCTTC.

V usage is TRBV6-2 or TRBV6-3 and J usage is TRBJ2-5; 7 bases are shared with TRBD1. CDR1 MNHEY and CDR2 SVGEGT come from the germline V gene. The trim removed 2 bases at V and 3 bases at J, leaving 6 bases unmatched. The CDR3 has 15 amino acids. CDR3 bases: TGTGCCAGCAGTTACCAAGGGACAGCCAAAGAGACCCAGTACTTC. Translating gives CASSYQGTAKETQYF.

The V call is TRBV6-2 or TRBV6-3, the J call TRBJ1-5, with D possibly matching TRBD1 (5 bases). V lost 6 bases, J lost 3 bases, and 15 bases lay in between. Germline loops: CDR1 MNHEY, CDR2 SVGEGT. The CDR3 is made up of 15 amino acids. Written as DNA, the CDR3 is TGTGCCAGCAGCCCCCCGGGGGGAATCAATCAGCCCCAGCATTTT. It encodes CASSPPGGINQPQHF.

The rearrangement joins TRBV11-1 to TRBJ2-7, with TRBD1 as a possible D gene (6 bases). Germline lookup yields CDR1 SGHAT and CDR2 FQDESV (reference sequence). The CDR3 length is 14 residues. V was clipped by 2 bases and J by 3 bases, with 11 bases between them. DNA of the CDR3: TGTGCCAGCAGCTTATTAGAAGGGGGCTACGAGCAGTACTTC. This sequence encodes CASSLLEGGYEQYF.

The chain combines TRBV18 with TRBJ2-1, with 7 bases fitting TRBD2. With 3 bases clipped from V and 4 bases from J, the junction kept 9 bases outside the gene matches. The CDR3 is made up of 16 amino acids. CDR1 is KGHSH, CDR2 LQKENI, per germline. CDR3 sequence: CASSPSPGRGYNEQFF. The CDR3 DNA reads TGTGCCAGCTCACCCTCCCCTGGGCGGGGGTACAATGAGCAGTTCTTC.

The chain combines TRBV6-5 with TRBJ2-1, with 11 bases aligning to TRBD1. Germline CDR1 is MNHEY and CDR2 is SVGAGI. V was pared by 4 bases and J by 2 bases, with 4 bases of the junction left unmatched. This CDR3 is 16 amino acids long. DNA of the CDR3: TGTGCCAGCAGTTCCCCGGACAGGGGGCCCTACAATGAGCAGTTCTTC. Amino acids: CASSSPDRGPYNEQFF.

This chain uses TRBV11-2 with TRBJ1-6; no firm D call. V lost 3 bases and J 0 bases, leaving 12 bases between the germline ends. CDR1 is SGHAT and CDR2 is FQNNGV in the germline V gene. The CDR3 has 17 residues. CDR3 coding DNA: TGTGCCAGCAGCTTCTCCCCTCGGAGCTCCTATAATTCACCCCTCCACTTT. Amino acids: CASSFSPRSSYNSPLHF.

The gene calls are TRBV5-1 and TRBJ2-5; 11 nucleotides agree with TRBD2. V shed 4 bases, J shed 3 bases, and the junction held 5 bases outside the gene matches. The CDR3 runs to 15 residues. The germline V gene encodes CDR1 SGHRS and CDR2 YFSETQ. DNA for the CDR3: TGCGCCAGCAGCCCCGGGGGACTAGCGGAAGAGACCCAGTACTTC. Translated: CASSPGGLAEETQYF.